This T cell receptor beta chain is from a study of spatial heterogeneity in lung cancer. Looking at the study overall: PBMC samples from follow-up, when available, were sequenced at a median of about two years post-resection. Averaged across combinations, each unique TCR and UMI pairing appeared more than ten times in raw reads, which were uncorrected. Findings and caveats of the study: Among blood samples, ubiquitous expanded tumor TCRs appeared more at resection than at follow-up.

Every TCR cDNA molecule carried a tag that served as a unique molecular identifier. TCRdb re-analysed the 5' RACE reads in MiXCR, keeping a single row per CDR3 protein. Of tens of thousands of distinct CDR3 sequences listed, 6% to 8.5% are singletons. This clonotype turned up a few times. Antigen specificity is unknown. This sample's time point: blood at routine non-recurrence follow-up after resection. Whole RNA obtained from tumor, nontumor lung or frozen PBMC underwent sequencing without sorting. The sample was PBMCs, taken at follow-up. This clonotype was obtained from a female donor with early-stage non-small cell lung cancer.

CDR3 nucleotides: TGCGCCAGCAGCCGGACTAGCGGGGCTAACACCGGGGAGCTGTTTTTT. Translating it yields CASSRTSGANTGELFF. The chain recombines TRBV5-1 with TRBJ2-2; 12 bases map to TRBD2. The CDR3 runs 16 residues. From germline, CDR1 is SGHRS and CDR2 YFSETQ. V lost 4 bases and J lost 2; bases outside the gene matches: 3.